Below are 5 T cell receptor beta chains sequenced from a single sample in a study of T cells in Graves' hyperthyroidism and ophthalmopathy. Using RNA transcripts as the source, TCR beta CDR3 regions were amplified. Initially, a first-round RT-PCR of the TCR CDR3 employed the HTBI primer set. TCRdb recomputed calls from the multiplex PCR reads with MiXCR, one row per CDR3 protein. The sample holds some 300,000 distinct CDR3 sequences, about an eighth seen once. Input material: blood. These receptors were collected from a woman aged 25 to 39 with Graves' hyperthyroidism that later progressed to Graves' ophthalmopathy.

This clonotype showed up many times. The chain combines TRBV2 with TRBJ2-2, with D hard to call. The CDR3 extends over 14 amino acids. Trimming stripped 11 bases from V and 3 bases from J, with 16 bases between. The V gene's germline CDR1 is SNHLY and CDR2 FYNNEI. CDR3: CAGLRVPDTGELFF. In DNA form, the CDR3 reads TGTGCCGGCCTTAGGGTCCCGGACACCGGGGAGCTGTTTTTT.

The chain combines TRBV6-1 with TRBJ2-2; D call uncertain. With 8 bases removed from V and 0 bases from J, the gap between germline ends came to 10 bases. CDR1 and CDR2 (germline): MNHNS, SASEGT. The CDR3 runs to 14 residues. CDR3 sequence (DNA): TGTGCCAGCTCAGGCTCTACGAACACCGGGGAGCTGTTTTTT. Translation gives CASSGSTNTGELFF.

This chain uses TRBV2 with TRBJ2-2; 9 nucleotides line up with TRBD2. CDR1 and CDR2 (germline): SNHLY, FYNNEI. The CDR3 loop spans 16 amino acids. After removal of 2 bases from V and 5 bases from J, the junction contained 6 bases not matched to a gene. CDR3 sequence reads: CASSEWVAGVTGELFF. The DNA for the CDR3 is TGTGCCAGCAGTGAATGGGTAGCGGGAGTTACCGGGGAGCTGTTTTTT. Looking up the rest from reference TRBV2 and TRBJ2-2 gives the full variable domain: EPEVTQTPSHQVTQMGQEVILRCVPISNHLYFYWYRQILGQKVEFLVSFYNNEISEKSEIFDDQFSVERPDGSNFTLKIRSTKLEDSAMYFCASSEWVAGVTGELFFGEGSRLTVL.

This clonotype was observed many times. The chain recombines TRBV11-2 with TRBJ2-2; 13 positions match TRBD2. The CDR3 length is 18 residues. Germline V CDR1 and CDR2: SGHAT, FQNNGV. With V trimmed by 5 bases and J by 6 bases, 12 bases remained unmatched. The CDR3 spells CASSPGLAGPSVSGELFF. The CDR3 region has the DNA TGTGCCAGCAGCCCGGGACTAGCGGGGCCGAGTGTTTCCGGGGAGCTGTTTTTT.

This clonotype has ten or more counts. The chain joins TRBV11-2 to TRBJ2-2; perhaps D is TRBD1 or TRBD2 (6 bases each). V was trimmed by 5 bases and J by 0 bases, leaving 13 bases between them. Germline CDR1 reads SGHAT; CDR2 reads FQNNGV. The CDR3 contains 16 residues. The CDR3 DNA reads as TGTGCCAGCAGCGCCATCCGGGGGCCGAACACCGGGGAGCTGTTTTTT. Protein: CASSAIRGPNTGELFF.